These 13 T cell receptor beta chains were sequenced from one sample in a study of cytomegalovirus exposure and HLA in healthy donors. The primer mix had 60 Vbeta and 13 Jbeta primers. Assay used: immunoSEQ multiplex PCR; TCRdb lists only in-frame clones, some missing. The sample lists under 90,000 clones, more than 60% occurring once. The sample comprised PBMCs. Every receptor here comes from a man aged 45-65 years in good health and CMV-seropositive.

V is TRBV5-4 and J is TRBJ1-1; 9 bases line up with TRBD1. CDR1 and CDR2 (germline): SGHNT, YYREEE (reference sequence). The CDR3 is 15 residues long. Trimming at V came to 4 bases and at J to 1 base, leaving 5 bases not matched to a gene. CDR3 in amino acids: CASSPGTGRNTEAFF. CDR3 sequence (DNA): TGTGCCAGCAGCCCCGGGACAGGGCGGAACACTGAAGCTTTCTTT.

The chain is built from TRBV5-1 and TRBJ2-2, with TRBD2 matching 10 bases. V shed 6 bases and J 6 bases; nucleotides not matched to a gene: 8. The CDR3 has 15 residues. Germline V gene sequence: CDR1 SGHRS, CDR2 YFSETQ. The CDR3 coding sequence is TGCGCCAGCACTGTCTTAGCGGGAGGATCCGGGGAGCTGTTTTTT. It is translated as CASTVLAGGSGELFF.

The genes are TRBV5-1 and TRBJ1-5; D not resolved. Germline assignment: CDR1 SGHRS and CDR2 YFSETQ. V gave up 0 bases and J gave up 0 bases, with 10 bases separating them. This CDR3 region has 16 residues. This CDR3 is CASSLAPGNSNQPQHF. The CDR3 DNA sequence: TGCGCCAGCAGCTTGGCCCCAGGTAATAGCAATCAGCCCCAGCATTTT. The variable domain in full, completed from reference TRBV5-1 and TRBJ1-5, reads KAGVTQTPRYLIKTRGQQVTLSCSPISGHRSVSWYQQTPGQGLQFLFEYFSETQRNKGNFPGRFSGRQFSNSRSEMNVSTLELGDSALYLCASSLAPGNSNQPQHFGDGTRLSIL.

The chain is built from TRBV11-2 and TRBJ2-3; no clear D. Trimming shortened V by 3 bases and J by 0 bases, and 4 bases separated the two germline ends. Per germline, CDR1 SGHAT and CDR2 FQNNGV. The CDR3 has 13 residues. The CDR3 loop is CASSFLSTDTQYF. CDR3 nucleotides: TGTGCCAGCAGCTTTCTCAGCACAGATACGCAGTATTTT.

This chain uses TRBV10-3 with TRBJ2-7, with D perhaps TRBD2 (5 bases). Trimming stripped 0 bases from V and 1 base from J, with 10 bases between. The CDR3 contains 15 residues. Germline V gene data show CDR1 as ENHRY and CDR2 as SYGVKD. The CDR3 loop reads CAISESLGGSYEQYF. CDR3 in DNA: TGTGCCATCAGTGAGTCTCTCGGCGGGTCCTACGAGCAGTACTTC.

The V call is TRBV20-1, the J call TRBJ2-3; D gene ambiguous. CDR3 length: 10 residues. Per germline, CDR1 DFQATT and CDR2 SNEGSKA (reference sequence). Trimming took 5 bases from V and 2 from J, leaving 2 bases between them. The chain's CDR3 is CSAHTDTQYF. CDR3 DNA: TGCAGTGCTCACACAGATACGCAGTATTTT.

This clone appeared once. This chain uses TRBV11-3 with TRBJ2-5; the D is unclear. Germline V gene lookup returns CDR1 SGHNT and CDR2 YENEEA. The V end was cut by 4 bases, the J end by 1 base, with 7 bases between. The CDR3 length is 13 residues. The CDR3 is CASSSPTQETQYF. CDR3 in DNA: TGTGCCAGCAGCTCGCCTACCCAAGAGACCCAGTACTTC.

This chain joins TRBV15 and TRBJ1-6; D possibly corresponds to TRBD1 (5 bases). Trimming took 2 bases from V and 5 from J, leaving 10 bases between them. The CDR3 loop spans 15 amino acids. Looked up from germline, CDR1 is LNHNV and CDR2 is YYDKDF (reference sequence). For the CDR3, the DNA is TGTGCCACCAGCAGATCTAGGACAAATAATTCACCCCTCCACTTT. The encoded protein is CATSRSRTNNSPLHF.

This clone has a handful of counts. This chain uses TRBV9 with TRBJ1-1; TRBD1 is a possible D gene (6 bases). The CDR3 is made up of 14 amino acids. CDR1 and CDR2 from the germline V gene are SGDLS and YYNGEE. V shed 2 bases and J shed 1 base, with 9 bases lying between them. In DNA form, the CDR3 reads TGTGCCAGCAGCGTGCAACAGGGGAACACTGAAGCTTTCTTT. Protein sequence: CASSVQQGNTEAFF.

This clone occurred once. The J gene is TRBJ2-7, the V gene TRBV27, with a possible D match to TRBD1 (5 bases). The CDR3 length is 16 residues. The germline gives CDR1 MNHEY, CDR2 SMNVEV (reference sequence). V lost 4 bases and J lost 0, with 16 bases in between. CDR3 amino acids: CASSSPTRQSSYEQYF. The CDR3, as DNA: TGTGCCAGCAGTTCCCCCACCCGACAGAGCTCCTACGAGCAGTACTTC.

The gene calls are TRBV11-3 and TRBJ2-4; the match to TRBD2 covers 12 bases. CDR1 SGHNT and CDR2 YENEEA come from the germline V gene. J was trimmed by 0 bases and V by 5 bases; bases with no gene match: 11. The CDR3 is 19 amino acids. Here the CDR3 reads CASSARLAGAELAKNIQYF. The CDR3 DNA is TGTGCCAGCAGCGCAAGACTAGCGGGAGCTGAGCTAGCCAAAAACATTCAGTACTTC.

The V call is TRBV18, the J call TRBJ2-1; weak D call: TRBD2 (5 bases). V lost 3 bases to trimming and J lost 8 bases, with 11 bases between them. The CDR3 spans 13 residues. CDR1 and CDR2 from the germline V gene are KGHSH and LQKENI. CDR3 loop: CASSPRQRDEQFF. In nucleotides, the CDR3 is TGTGCCAGCTCACCCCGGCAGAGGGATGAGCAGTTCTTC.

As to this clone: Additional DNA sequences in this sample encode the identical CDR3. The rearrangement joins TRBV5-1 to TRBJ1-1; TRBD1 is a possible D gene (6 bases). Between the trimmed V and J ends, which lost 4 bases and 1 base, there was a span of 11 bases. The germline V gene encodes CDR1 SGHRS and CDR2 YFSETQ. CDR3 length equals 14 residues. The CDR3: CASSTGTKNTEAFF. The CDR3 bases are TGCGCCAGCAGCACCGGGACAAAGAACACTGAAGCTTTCTTT.